The 24 T cell receptor beta chains given below trace back to one sample, sequenced in a study of T cell responses to AZD1222 COVID-19 vaccine. The data were produced by immunoSEQ multiplex PCR, yet TCRdb's version contains in-frame clones alone and is incomplete. The repertoire holds 55,000 to 85,000 clones, with around 84% as singletons. The specimen was peripheral blood, collected on day 0 of AZD1222 vaccination. The source is an adult in good health.

This chain joins TRBV11-2 and TRBJ2-1, with 12 bases identical to TRBD2. V shed 2 bases, J shed 8 bases, and the junction held 7 bases outside the gene matches. The germline gives CDR1 SGHAT, CDR2 FQNNGV. This CDR3 has 16 amino acids. CDR3 sequence reads: CASSLLAGGPRDEQFF. CDR3 in DNA: TGTGCCAGCAGCTTACTAGCGGGGGGGCCACGGGATGAGCAGTTCTTC.

This clone was recorded once. The gene calls are TRBV18 and TRBJ2-7; the match to TRBD2 covers 10 bases. Per the germline V gene, CDR1 is KGHSH and CDR2 is LQKENI. CDR3 size: 14 residues. With V trimmed by 0 bases and J by 10 bases, 6 bases remained unmatched. CDR3 in amino acids: CASSPPGTSDYQYF. The CDR3 DNA sequence: TGTGCCAGCTCACCACCAGGGACTAGCGACTACCAGTACTTC.

The rearrangement uses TRBV6-1 and TRBJ1-4; 9 bases agree with TRBD1. V shed 1 base, J shed 7 bases, and the junction held 4 bases outside the gene matches. The CDR3 has 15 residues. Per the germline V gene, CDR1 is MNHNS and CDR2 is SASEGT. The DNA for the CDR3 is TGTGCCAGCAGTGAAGGGGGGACAGGGAGTGAAAAACTGTTTTTT. This gives the protein CASSEGGTGSEKLFF.

The genes are TRBV6-5 and TRBJ1-6; D might be TRBD1 (6 bases). With 11 bases removed from V and 2 bases from J, the gap between germline ends came to 13 bases. The CDR3 contains 14 residues. The germline V gene encodes CDR1 MNHEY and CDR2 SVGAGI. CDR3 loop: CAGKGGAYNSPLHF. For the CDR3, the DNA is TGTGCCGGCAAGGGGGGGGCCTATAATTCACCCCTCCACTTT.

The rearrangement joins TRBV6-5 to TRBJ1-1, with D perhaps TRBD1 (6 bases). This CDR3 is built from 14 residues. Germline CDR1 reads MNHEY; CDR2 reads SVGAGI. Deletions cut 6 bases from V and 2 bases from J, with 13 bases between. CDR3 sequence reads: CASRGQGGNTEAFF. As DNA, the CDR3 is TGTGCCAGCAGAGGACAAGGGGGTAACACTGAAGCTTTCTTT.

The chain recombines TRBV7-9 with TRBJ2-3; 8 nucleotides match TRBD2. With 1 base clipped from V and 2 bases from J, the junction kept 5 bases outside the gene matches. The CDR3 consists of 16 residues. Germline V gene lookup returns CDR1 SEHNR and CDR2 FQNEAQ (reference sequence). The CDR3 loop is CASSLGVAGFTDTQYF. DNA of the CDR3: TGTGCCAGCAGCTTAGGAGTAGCGGGGTTCACAGATACGCAGTATTTT.

V gene TRBV28 combines with J gene TRBJ1-3; D gene unclear. In germline, CDR1 is MDHEN, CDR2 SYDVKM. V gave up 4 bases and J gave up 7 bases, with 11 bases separating them. This CDR3 region has 13 residues. Here the CDR3 reads CASSSDVPNTIYF. The CDR3 nucleotides read TGTGCCAGCAGTTCGGACGTCCCCAACACCATATATTTT.

This chain uses TRBV6-6 with TRBJ1-1; 8 bases agree with TRBD1. J lost 3 bases, V lost 6 bases, and 0 bases had no gene match. CDR3 length: 12 residues. Germline values: CDR1 MNHNY, CDR2 SVGAGI (reference sequence). Written as DNA, the CDR3 is TGTGCCAGCAGGACAGGGGACACTGAAGCTTTCTTT. Protein product: CASRTGDTEAFF.

The chain joins TRBV6-5 to TRBJ1-5, with D possibly being TRBD1 (5 bases). CDR1 is MNHEY, CDR2 SVGAGI, per germline. V shed 1 base and J shed 5 bases, with 9 bases lying between them. The CDR3 extends over 14 amino acids. CDR3: CASSYYQGHQPQHF. The CDR3 DNA sequence: TGTGCCAGCAGTTACTACCAGGGCCATCAGCCCCAGCATTTT.

The chain couples TRBV2 to TRBJ1-1; 7 bases agree with TRBD1. The CDR3 has 17 amino acids. CDR1 is SNHLY and CDR2 is FYNNEI in the germline V gene. The V gene end was trimmed by 7 bases and the J gene end by 6 bases; junction bases not matched to a gene: 20. The CDR3 spells CASIQGGGAGKFSEAFF. The CDR3 DNA reads TGTGCCAGCATCCAGGGGGGGGGCGCCGGTAAGTTCTCTGAAGCTTTCTTT. The full variable domain, with the rest looked up from reference TRBV2 and TRBJ1-1, is EPEVTQTPSHQVTQMGQEVILRCVPISNHLYFYWYRQILGQKVEFLVSFYNNEISEKSEIFDDQFSVERPDGSNFTLKIRSTKLEDSAMYFCASIQGGGAGKFSEAFFGQGTRLTVV.

The chain uses TRBV18 and TRBJ1-4, with D tentatively TRBD1 (5 bases). V shed 2 bases and J shed 7 bases, with 17 bases lying between them. Germline-derived CDR1 and CDR2 are KGHSH and LQKENI. The CDR3 covers 16 residues. The CDR3 DNA sequence: TGTGCCAGCTCACCAAGTACAGGACAAGAGGGTGAAAAACTGTTTTTT. It encodes CASSPSTGQEGEKLFF.

This clone has just a few counts. This chain links TRBV25-1 with TRBJ1-2; D call uncertain. This CDR3 contains 14 residues. Trimming removed 5 bases at V and 2 bases at J, with 12 bases between. Germline V gene sequence: CDR1 MGHDK, CDR2 SYGVNS. The chain's CDR3 is CASSNTGGNYGYTF. The CDR3, as DNA: TGTGCCAGCAGTAACACCGGTGGGAACTATGGCTACACCTTC.

This chain links TRBV30 with TRBJ1-1; D is uncertain. Looked up from germline, CDR1 is GTSNPN and CDR2 is SVGIG (reference sequence). The germline V and J ends were trimmed by 0 bases and 4 bases, with 9 bases remaining between them. This CDR3 is 13 amino acids long. For the CDR3, the DNA is TGTGCCTGGAGTGTCTATGGGAGCACTGAAGCTTTCTTT. Translating gives CAWSVYGSTEAFF.

This rearrangement joins TRBV5-1 to TRBJ2-1; 10 bases line up with TRBD2. V lost 4 bases to trimming and J lost 7 bases; unmatched junction nucleotides: 11. The CDR3 totals 16 residues. Germline V lookup: CDR1 SGHRS, CDR2 YFSETQ. The CDR3 region is CASSRGGASGGNEQFF. The DNA of the CDR3 is TGCGCCAGCAGCCGAGGGGGAGCTAGCGGGGGAAATGAGCAGTTCTTC.

The chain uses TRBV29-1 and TRBJ2-3; 8 bases are shared with TRBD2. The CDR3 consists of 16 residues. CDR1 and CDR2 from the germline V gene are SQVTM and ANQGSEA. The junction had 5 bases not matched to a gene; V was cut back by 0 bases and J by 0 bases. The CDR3 coding sequence is TGCAGCGTTGAAGATCTTAGCGGGGCTAGCACAGATACGCAGTATTTT. Encoded protein: CSVEDLSGASTDTQYF.

The J gene is TRBJ2-4, the V gene TRBV14, with D possibly matching TRBD2 (6 bases). The V gene's germline CDR1 is SGHDN and CDR2 FVKESK. This CDR3 spans 12 amino acids. Trimming stripped 5 bases from V and 8 bases from J, with 10 bases between. The CDR3 here is CASSSSSDIQYF. The CDR3 DNA is TGTGCCAGCAGCAGTTCTAGCGACATTCAGTACTTC. The full variable domain, completed using reference TRBV14 and TRBJ2-4, is EAGVTQFPSHSVIEKGQTVTLRCDPISGHDNLYWYRRVMGKEIKFLLHFVKESKQDESGMPNNRFLAERTGGTYSTLKVQPAELEDSGVYFCASSSSSDIQYFGAGTRLSVL.

V usage is TRBV6-2 or TRBV6-3 and J usage is TRBJ1-1, with 7 bases matching TRBD1. Germline V lookup: CDR1 MNHEY, CDR2 SVGEGT. This CDR3 has 15 amino acids. Germline trimming cut 2 bases from V and 0 bases from J; bases unmatched to any gene: 3. The DNA for the CDR3 is TGTGCCAGCAGTTACCCGACAGGGATGAACACTGAAGCTTTCTTT. Protein sequence: CASSYPTGMNTEAFF.

In its sample, this clone was seen a few times. The rearrangement uses TRBV7-2 and TRBJ2-7; 8 bases are a match to TRBD2. The V segment lost 5 bases and the J segment 5 bases; nucleotides outside the gene matches: 11. Looked up from germline, CDR1 is SGHTA and CDR2 is FQGNSA. The CDR3 runs 15 residues. CDR3 loop: CASSPTSGPFHEQYF. CDR3 bases: TGTGCCAGCAGCCCCACTAGCGGCCCTTTTCACGAGCAGTACTTC.

The CDR3 DNA reads TGTGCCAGTAGTCCCCGACAGGGAGCCACCGGGGAGCTGTTTTTT. This encodes CASSPRQGATGELFF. V usage is TRBV19 and J usage is TRBJ2-2, with 7 nucleotides matching TRBD1. Germline assignment: CDR1 LNHDA and CDR2 SQIVND (reference sequence). The CDR3 loop spans 15 amino acids. Trimming cost V 5 bases and J 4 bases; bases outside gene matches: 7.

This clone has a single count. The chain uses TRBV5-1 and TRBJ1-1; maybe TRBD1 (5 bases). CDR1 is SGHRS and CDR2 is YFSETQ in the germline V gene. The length of the CDR3 is 17 residues. V lost 4 bases to trimming and J lost 1 base, with 20 bases between them. As DNA, the CDR3 is TGCGCCAGCAGCGATGGGGGAACAGCGGCGCAGAACACTGAAGCTTTCTTT. As protein: CASSDGGTAAQNTEAFF.

The V call is TRBV7-9, the J call TRBJ1-2; 7 bases fit TRBD1. The CDR3 contains 16 residues. From germline, CDR1 is SEHNR and CDR2 FQNEAQ (reference sequence). With 2 bases clipped from V and 6 bases from J, the junction kept 12 bases outside the gene matches. CDR3 amino acids: CASSLNSRDSPNGYTF. DNA for the CDR3: TGTGCCAGCAGCTTAAACTCCCGGGACAGTCCGAATGGCTACACCTTC.

The chain is built from TRBV6-6 and TRBJ2-1; 9 bases match TRBD1. This CDR3 has 14 residues. V trimming: 6 bases; J trimming: 5 bases; junction bases outside the gene matches: 5. The germline V gene has CDR1 MNHNY and CDR2 SVGAGI (reference sequence). CDR3 nucleotide sequence: TGTGCCAGCAGCCGGGACAGGGAAAACAATGAGCAGTTCTTC. Translation gives CASSRDRENNEQFF.

This rearrangement joins TRBV5-4 to TRBJ1-6; D not resolved. This CDR3 has 17 residues. In germline, CDR1 is SGHNT, CDR2 YYREEE (reference sequence). Trimming removed 3 bases from V and 9 bases from J, with 22 bases in between. The CDR3 is CASSSDPGSFLSSPLHF. The CDR3 coding sequence is TGTGCCAGCAGCTCTGACCCGGGAAGCTTCTTGAGTTCACCCCTCCACTTT.

This clone was counted only a few times. This sequence joins TRBV29-1 and TRBJ2-4; D is tentatively TRBD1 or TRBD2 (5 bases each). Trimming removed 7 bases from V and 5 bases from J, with 15 bases in between. The germline CDR1 and CDR2 sequences are SQVTM and ANQGSEA. The CDR3 totals 13 residues. The CDR3 DNA reads TGCAGCGGCCGGGACCAAAACGAAAACATTCAGTACTTC. Translation: CSGRDQNENIQYF.